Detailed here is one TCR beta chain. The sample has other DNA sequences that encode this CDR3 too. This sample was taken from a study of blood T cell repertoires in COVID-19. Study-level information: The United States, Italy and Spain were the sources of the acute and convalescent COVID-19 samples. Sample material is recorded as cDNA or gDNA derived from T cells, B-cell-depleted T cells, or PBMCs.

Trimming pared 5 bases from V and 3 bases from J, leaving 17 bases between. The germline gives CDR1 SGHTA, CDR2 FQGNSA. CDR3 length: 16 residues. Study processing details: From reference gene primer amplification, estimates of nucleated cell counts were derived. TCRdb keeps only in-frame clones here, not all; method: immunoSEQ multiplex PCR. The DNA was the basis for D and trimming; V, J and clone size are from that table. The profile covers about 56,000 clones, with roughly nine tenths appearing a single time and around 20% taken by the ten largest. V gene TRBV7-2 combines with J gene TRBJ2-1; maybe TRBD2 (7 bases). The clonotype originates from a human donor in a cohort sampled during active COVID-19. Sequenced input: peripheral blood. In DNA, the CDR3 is TGTGCCAGCAGCCTCAGGGGTGGCGGGGGCTACAATGAGCAGTTCTTC. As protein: CASSLRGGGGYNEQFF. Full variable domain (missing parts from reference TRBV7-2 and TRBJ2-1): GAGVSQSPSNKVTEKGKDVELRCDPISGHTALYWYRQSLGQGLEFLIYFQGNSAPDKSGLPSDRFSAERTGGSVSTLTIQRTQQEDSAVYLCASSLRGGGGYNEQFFGPGTRLTVL.